The clone carrying this T cell receptor beta chain appeared a few times. This entry belongs to a study of CD8+ T cells in alopecia areata. Reverse transcription of extracted RNA yielded cDNA, which provided the sequencing template. Clones were read by immunoSEQ multiplex PCR, and TCRdb kept only the in-frame ones, dropping some. The data hold 150,000 or so clones, with roughly 50% observed a single time. The CDR3 sequence is 15 residues long. The ends lost 1 base at V and 12 bases at J; junction bases unmatched: 6. Germline V gene data show CDR1 as SGHRS and CDR2 as YFSETQ. This receptor was identified in a human donor in good health. The V gene is TRBV5-1, the J gene TRBJ2-1; 14 bases line up with TRBD2. Material: CD4+ T cells sorted from blood. CDR3 sequence (DNA): TGCGCCAGCAGCTTGTCAGGGACTAGCGGGAGCGGGCAGTTCTTC. The encoded protein is CASSLSGTSGSGQFF. The full variable domain, completed using reference TRBV5-1 and TRBJ2-1, is KAGVTQTPRYLIKTRGQQVTLSCSPISGHRSVSWYQQTPGQGLQFLFEYFSETQRNKGNFPGRFSGRQFSNSRSEMNVSTLELGDSALYLCASSLSGTSGSGQFFGPGTRLTVL.